Here is one T cell receptor (beta chain) with its context. The antigen remains undetermined. V was cut by 3 bases and J by 8 bases, with 9 bases left in between. Per germline, CDR1 SGDLS and CDR2 YYNGEE. The CDR3 is 12 residues long. These data are taken from a study of T-cell reconstitution after alpha-beta-depleted transplantation in children. Overall study results and limits: Several hundred rapidly expanded clones from non-depleted graft cells reportedly supplied alpha-beta T cells about two months post-transplant. Fresh T-cell production supplied most of the T-cell counts and diversity seen one year after transplant. Surviving recipient T cells and thymic progenitors underlay high day-60 TCRbeta diversity in some patients.

The TCRbeta library incorporated unique molecular identifiers. TCRdb ran MiXCR on the PCR reads and lists one entry per CDR3 protein. The table has fewer than 350,000 distinct CDR3 sequences, approximately 10% seen once; the top ten hold 23%. The source is a male patient aged 2-9 years who had a stem cell transplant for chronic granulomatous disease, so the T cells may come from the graft donor. Sequences were derived from peripheral blood, sampled 180 days after TCRalphabeta/CD19-depleted stem cell transplant. The rearrangement links TRBV9 to TRBJ2-1; D remains ambiguous. CDR3 sequence (DNA): TGTGCCAGCAGCGAAACCCTAGATGAGCAGTTCTTC. It specifies CASSETLDEQFF.